This T cell receptor (beta chain) appears in the sequencing data of a study of T cells after yellow fever vaccination. V shed 3 bases and J 5 bases; nucleotides not matched to a gene: 3. Germline values: CDR1 SGHAT, CDR2 FQNNGV. This CDR3 is 13 amino acids long. TCRdb used MiXCR to reprocess the 5' RACE reads, holding one entry per CDR3 protein. The repertoire holds under 300,000 distinct CDR3 sequences, over 10% seen once, with about 0.51% in the top ten. This chain links TRBV11-2 with TRBJ2-5; the match to TRBD1 covers 7 bases. The receptor was derived from a man younger than 40 who received the YFV17D yellow fever vaccine. The sample in question was CD4+ T cells sorted from PBMCs, obtained 45 days after the yellow fever booster vaccination. The CDR3 here is CASSFDRDETQYF. The CDR3 nucleotides read TGTGCCAGCAGCTTTGACAGGGACGAGACCCAGTACTTC. Complete variable domain (other parts from reference TRBV11-2 and TRBJ2-5): EAGVAQSPRYKIIEKRQSVAFWCNPISGHATLYWYQQILGQGPKLLIQFQNNGVVDDSQLPKDRFSAERLKGVDSTLKIQPAKLEDSAVYLCASSFDRDETQYFGPGTRLLVL.